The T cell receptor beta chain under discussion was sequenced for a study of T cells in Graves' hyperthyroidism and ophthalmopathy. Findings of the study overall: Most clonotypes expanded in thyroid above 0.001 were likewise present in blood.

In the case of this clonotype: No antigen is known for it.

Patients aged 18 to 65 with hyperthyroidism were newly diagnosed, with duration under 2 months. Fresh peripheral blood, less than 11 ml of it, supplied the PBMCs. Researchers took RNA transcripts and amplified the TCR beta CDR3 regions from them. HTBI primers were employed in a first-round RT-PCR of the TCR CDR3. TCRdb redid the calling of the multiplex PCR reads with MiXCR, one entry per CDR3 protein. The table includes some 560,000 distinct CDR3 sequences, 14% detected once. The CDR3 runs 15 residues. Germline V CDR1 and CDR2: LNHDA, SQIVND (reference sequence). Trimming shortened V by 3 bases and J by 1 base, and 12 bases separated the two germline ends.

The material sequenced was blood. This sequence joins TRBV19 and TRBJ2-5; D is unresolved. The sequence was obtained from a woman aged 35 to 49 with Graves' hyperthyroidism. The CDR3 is CASSMARLSQETQYF. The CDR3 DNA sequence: TGTGCCAGTAGTATGGCTCGGTTAAGCCAAGAGACCCAGTACTTC.